This T cell receptor beta chain derives from a study of T cell repertoires in cytomegalovirus infection (dated by TCRdb to the late 2010s). Concerning the study at large: Donor HLA type was relevant to the analysis, as public TCR beta signatures indicated carriage of CMV infection together with the matching HLA type. The paper's findings and limits, for the study overall: The ex vivo response was dominated by HLA-C-restricted CMV-specific TCR beta clonotypes, and the single most frequent clonotype in two of eight donors was supplied by these HLA-C-restricted clonotypes. Carriers of CMV infection plus the relevant HLA type were discriminated by the cumulative frequency of public TCR beta family members in the study cohort and in an independent approximately 350-donor cohort.

The sample was run on an Illumina HiSeq 1500. The public reads were run again by TCRdb, first through fastp at Q25 and then through MiXCR, and only productive beta chains were kept. Here each entry gathers all rows of one CDR3 protein and keeps the most common genes and DNA. Recorded for this sample are roughly 500,000 distinct CDR3 sequences; 16% of them occurred a single time. The top ten constitute roughly 25% of the sample. Based on the germline V gene (reference sequence), the CDR1 and CDR2 sequences are MNHNY and SVGAGI. There are 15 amino acids in the CDR3, from cysteine to phenylalanine inclusive. The read is trimmed to its CDR3 DNA, 45 bases read in frame from base 1. V is cut by 10 bases and J by 6 bases, and the space between the germline ends is 21 bases. On this clonotype itself: Its antigen has not been determined. No much larger clone exists at a distance of one base, and base qualities are not known.

The TCR was taken from a human donor in good health (CMV status not recorded). Some clones in this sample may be carry-over from other donors' samples. The receptor chain draws on TRBV6-6 and TRBJ1-4; TRBD1 could be the D gene, as 5 bases match. The sequenced material came from CD8+ T cells from PBMCs. The encoded CDR3 is CATGEGRDVDEKLFF. The nucleotide sequence is given as TGTGCCACCGGGGAAGGAAGGGACGTGGATGAAAAACTGTTTTTT.